This T cell receptor (beta chain) appears in the sequencing data of a study of T cells expressing NK-cell markers. Study information: Repertoire data for TCR beta were derived from sorted T cells (CD3+CD56+NKG2C+, CD3+CD56+NKG2C- and CD3+CD56-NKG2C+). HCMV seropositivity marked most of the eight sequenced donors; one was seronegative. Regarding the study as a whole: Whether the expanded NKG2C+ T cell clones recognized HCMV remained unclear.

TCRdb reworked the 5' RACE reads into one entry per CDR3 protein, no DNA. The sample shows over 200,000 distinct CDR3 sequences, and 0.39% sits with its ten largest clones. Of note for this clonotype: Its antigen is not known.

Germline CDR1 is ENHRY and CDR2 is SYGVKD. CDR3 length equals 13 residues. This TCR was sampled from a man between 18 and 29 years old in good health. The specimen sequenced was blood T cells: a sorted CD56 or NKG2C T cell subset, CD4+ or CD8+ T cells, or bulk PBMC T cells (not recorded which). The genes are TRBV10-3 and TRBJ2-1; the TCRdb D gene call, TRBD1, has no DNA to confirm it. The CDR3 loop is CAISGEGAGEQFF.